Below are 3 T cell receptor beta chains sequenced from a single sample in a study of CD8 T cells in Susac syndrome. With random hexamers, reverse transcription was performed on about 0.45 to 1 ug of RNA. One entry per CDR3 protein results from TCRdb running MiXCR on the immunoSEQ multiplex PCR reads. The sample consists of around 200,000 distinct CDR3 sequences, 85% to 95% of them appearing once. Source material: CD4+ T cells from PBMCs. These TCRs come from a human donor with Susac syndrome.

The chain carries TRBV2 and TRBJ1-2; 8 bases are a match to TRBD1. V lost 0 bases to trimming and J lost 7 bases; unmatched junction nucleotides: 4. CDR3 length: 14 amino acids. Germline CDR1 is SNHLY and CDR2 is FYNNEI. The CDR3 spells CASSEAMGTGGYTF. The CDR3 DNA follows: TGTGCCAGCAGTGAAGCGATGGGGACAGGTGGCTACACCTTC.

The CDR3 DNA follows: TGTGCCAGCAGCCAAGGACAGGGGCCCTCCTATGGCTACACCTTC. Translated: CASSQGQGPSYGYTF. The chain carries TRBV4-2 and TRBJ1-2, with 8 positions matching TRBD1. Germline V gives CDR1 LGHNA, CDR2 YNFKEQ. Germline trimming cut 1 base from V and 4 bases from J; bases unmatched to any gene: 5. This CDR3 has 15 amino acids.

This sequence joins TRBV20-1 and TRBJ2-1; D might be TRBD1 (5 bases). The CDR3 runs 14 residues. The V end lost 3 bases, the J end lost 1 base, and 10 bases lay between the germline ends. Germline V gene data show CDR1 as DFQATT and CDR2 as SNEGSKA (reference sequence). CDR3 protein: CSASRGQSYNEQFF. The CDR3 DNA reads TGCAGTGCTAGTCGTGGACAATCCTACAATGAGCAGTTCTTC.